This is a list of T cell receptor beta chains from one sample in a study of regulatory T cells in long-lasting Graves disease. Using its own MiXCR run on the multiplex PCR reads, TCRdb lists one record per CDR3 protein. This sample has around 400,000 distinct CDR3 sequences; 23% occur once, and the top ten carry 25% to 30%. This specimen was peripheral blood mononuclear cells (PBMCs), taken when the disease was refractory, from a patient treated with antithyroid drugs. Receptors originate from a woman in her thirties or forties with Graves disease. Each CDR3 is given with its conserved first and last residue. The D gene is left open where the match is weak. The size of a clone is reported for some rows only, either as once, few or many, or as a class for expanded clones.

abundance	len	d_gene	v_gene	j_gene	CDR3nt	CDR3aa
few	13	NA	TRBV7-3	TRBJ2-1	TGTGCCAGCAGCTTAAACCGGGGCAATGAGCAGTTCTTC	CASSLNRGNEQFF
many	13	TRBD2	TRBV20-1	TRBJ2-7	TGCAGTGCTAGGCTAGCGGGAGCCCACGAGCAGTACTTC	CSARLAGAHEQYF
NA	17	NA	TRBV4-1	TRBJ2-4	TGCGCCAGCAGCCAAGATTATATGGAGCTAGCCAAAAACATTCAGTACTTC	CASSQDYMELAKNIQYF
many	13	NA	TRBV15	TRBJ1-1	TGTGCCACGGGGGGGGTCGGGATCACTGAAGCTTTCTTT	CATGGVGITEAFF
many	15	NA	TRBV7-8	TRBJ2-7	TGTGCCAGCAGCCTAGTTCAGGGGGGTGCCTACGAGCAGTACTTC	CASSLVQGGAYEQYF
many	15	NA	TRBV11-2	TRBJ1-5	TGTGCCAGCAGCTTAGTGAGCAGGGAGGATCAGCCCCAGCATTTT	CASSLVSREDQPQHF
NA	15	TRBD1	TRBV20-1	TRBJ2-7	TGCAGTGCTAGGAGGCATCAACAGGGGGCCAACGAGCAGTACTTC	CSARRHQQGANEQYF
many	14	NA	TRBV10-3	TRBJ2-4	TGTGCCATCAGTGAGGGGGGAGGCTTGAACATTCAGTACTTC	CAISEGGGLNIQYF
many	15	NA	TRBV15	TRBJ2-2	TGTGCCACCAGCAGAGATCTAGATGATACCGGGGAGCTGTTTTTT	CATSRDLDDTGELFF
NA	15	NA	TRBV6-1	TRBJ2-7	TGTGCCAGCAGTGAATTTGGGGGTCTGTCCTACGAGCAGTACTTC	CASSEFGGLSYEQYF
few	13	NA	TRBV20-1	TRBJ2-7	TGCAGTGCACAAATCCCCACTAGCTACGAGCAGTACTTC	CSAQIPTSYEQYF
NA	15	TRBD2	TRBV30	TRBJ2-7	TGTGCCTGGAGTGTACTGCTAGCGGGAGCCTACGAGCAGTACTTC	CAWSVLLAGAYEQYF
few	13	NA	TRBV27	TRBJ1-1	TGTGCCAGCAGTTTGGTACAGCACACTGAAGCTTTCTTT	CASSLVQHTEAFF
NA	15	NA	TRBV3-1	TRBJ2-2	TGTGCCAGCAGCCAAGAAGCAGGGGACACCGGGGAGCTGTTTTTT	CASSQEAGDTGELFF
few	12	NA	TRBV19	TRBJ1-1	TGTGCCAGTAGTCAAGGACGGATTGAAGCTTTCTTT	CASSQGRIEAFF
many	14	TRBD1	TRBV28	TRBJ1-5	TGTGCCAGCACTTTAGGGACAGCTAATCAGCCCCAGCATTTT	CASTLGTANQPQHF
NA	16	NA	TRBV2	TRBJ1-3	TGTGCCAGCAGCTTAGGGGCCCTAGGCTCTGGAAACACCATATATTTT	CASSLGALGSGNTIYF
NA	14	NA	TRBV7-9	TRBJ2-7	TGTGCCAGCAGCCTCCGGGACAAACCTAACGAGCAGTACTTC	CASSLRDKPNEQYF